These 6 T cell receptor beta chains share one sample of origin, sequenced in a study of blood T cell repertoires in COVID-19. The table came from immunoSEQ multiplex PCR; TCRdb's copy has only in-frame clones and leaves some out. The sample includes about 70,000 clones, roughly nine tenths of them seen just once. The sequencing sample was made of peripheral blood. The receptors shown here come from a man in his fifties with acute or convalescent COVID-19.

The chain links TRBV7-2 to TRBJ1-4; perhaps TRBD1 as D (6 bases). Trimming stripped 5 bases from V and 4 bases from J, with 14 bases between. The V gene's germline CDR1 is SGHTA and CDR2 FQGNSA. The CDR3 totals 15 residues. CDR3 DNA sequence: TGTGCCAGCAGCGATATGGGGGCTGGTAATGAAAAACTGTTTTTT. This sequence encodes CASSDMGAGNEKLFF.

The genes are TRBV3-1 (or the pseudogene TRBV3-2) and TRBJ1-6; D might be TRBD1 (5 bases). Germline CDR1 LGHDT, CDR2 YNNKEL (reference sequence). V lost 0 bases to trimming and J lost 11 bases, with 14 bases between them. The CDR3 contains 15 residues. CDR3 protein: CASSQDSQALTPLHF. For the CDR3, the DNA is TGTGCCAGCAGCCAAGATTCACAGGCTTTAACACCCCTCCACTTT.

This clone has at least ten counts. V is TRBV7-9 and J is TRBJ1-6; D gene uncertain. The length of the CDR3 is 13 residues. The V gene lost 2 bases and the J gene lost 9 bases, with 8 bases spanning the gap. Looked up from germline, CDR1 is SEHNR and CDR2 is FQNEAQ (reference sequence). The CDR3, as DNA: TGTGCCAGCAGCTTACAAGAGGTTTCACCCCTCCACTTT. Amino acids: CASSLQEVSPLHF.

This chain connects TRBV27 to TRBJ2-7; 9 bases match TRBD2. This CDR3 is built from 14 residues. V lost 5 bases and J lost 2; bases outside the gene matches: 4. From germline, CDR1 is MNHEY and CDR2 SMNVEV (reference sequence). The CDR3 DNA sequence: TGTGCCAGCAGTAATAGCGGGAGCCCCTACGAGCAGTACTTC. It yields the protein CASSNSGSPYEQYF.

The genes are TRBV11-2 and TRBJ1-5; 8 positions agree with TRBD1. The V gene's germline CDR1 is SGHAT and CDR2 FQNNGV. V shed 0 bases, J shed 6 bases, and the junction held 4 bases outside the gene matches. The CDR3 has 15 amino acids. CDR3 DNA: TGTGCCAGCAGCTTAGACAGGGGGCAAGGTCAGCCCCAGCATTTT. This translates into CASSLDRGQGQPQHF.

The V gene is TRBV18, the J gene TRBJ2-3, with D hard to call. V was cut by 2 bases and J by 6 bases, with 3 bases left in between. From germline, CDR1 is KGHSH and CDR2 LQKENI. The CDR3 runs to 11 residues. CDR3 loop: CASSPEDTQYF. The CDR3 DNA is TGTGCCAGCTCACCAGAGGATACGCAGTATTTT.